The 27 T cell receptor beta chains below were found in one sample sequenced in a study of T cell responses to AZD1222 COVID-19 vaccine. Here immunoSEQ multiplex PCR was the method, and the copy in TCRdb shows in-frame clones only, minus some. The data show around 140,000 clones, 65% to 90% seen once. The material sequenced was peripheral blood, taken 28 days after the second dose of the MenACWY control vaccine. Every receptor here comes from an adult who received the MenACWY meningococcal vaccine as a control.

The gene calls are TRBV25-1 and TRBJ1-1; D not certain. Trimming stripped 0 bases from V and 2 bases from J, with 1 base between. The germline V gene encodes CDR1 MGHDK and CDR2 SYGVNS. This CDR3 contains 12 residues. CDR3 DNA sequence: TGTGCCAGCAGTGAATATAACACTGAAGCTTTCTTT. Translated, it gives CASSEYNTEAFF.

The chain joins TRBV21-1 to TRBJ1-5. TRBV21-1 is annotated as a pseudogene. The length of the CDR3 is 13 residues. CDR3 amino acids: CASSPEGNWPQHF. As DNA, the CDR3 is TGTGCCAGCAGCCCCGAGGGGAATTGGCCCCAGCATTTT.

This rearrangement joins TRBV5-1 to TRBJ1-1, with unresolved D. V gave up 0 bases and J gave up 1 base, with 4 bases separating them. The CDR3 spans 13 residues. From germline, CDR1 is SGHRS and CDR2 YFSETQ. The CDR3 DNA reads as TGCGCCAGCAGCTTGGGGTGGAACACTGAAGCTTTCTTT. The encoded protein is CASSLGWNTEAFF.

This chain joins TRBV5-1 and TRBJ1-1; 9 bases match TRBD1. This CDR3 has 16 amino acids. Germline V gene sequence: CDR1 SGHRS, CDR2 YFSETQ. Germline trimming cut 3 bases from V and 4 bases from J; bases unmatched to any gene: 10. CDR3 DNA sequence: TGCGCCAGCAGCTGGTGGACAGGGGCCGGGGGCACTGAAGCTTTCTTT. Translating gives CASSWWTGAGGTEAFF.

The J gene is TRBJ1-4, the V gene TRBV24-1; no firm D call. The CDR3 is made up of 14 amino acids. V shed 4 bases and J shed 0 bases, with 5 bases lying between them. CDR1 and CDR2 from the germline V gene are KGHDR and SFDVKD. CDR3 sequence (DNA): TGTGCCACCAGTGACACAACAACTAATGAAAAACTGTTTTTT. It yields the protein CATSDTTTNEKLFF.

The chain joins TRBV12-5 to TRBJ1-1; 8 nucleotides line up with TRBD1. The CDR3 consists of 15 residues. The trim removed 3 bases at V and 4 bases at J, leaving 7 bases unmatched. CDR1 is LGHNT and CDR2 is FRNRAP in the germline V gene. CDR3 DNA: TGTGCTAGTGGTTTCTCAACAGGGGGGGTCACTGAAGCTTTCTTT. Its translation is CASGFSTGGVTEAFF.

V usage is TRBV5-1 and J usage is TRBJ2-3, with D perhaps matching TRBD1 (5 bases). CDR3 length: 14 residues. Trimming shortened V by 0 bases and J by 6 bases, and 11 bases separated the two germline ends. Looked up from germline, CDR1 is SGHRS and CDR2 is YFSETQ. In DNA form, the CDR3 reads TGCGCCAGCAGCTTGGAGGGGTGGTCGGATACGCAGTATTTT. Translating it yields CASSLEGWSDTQYF.

The chain employs TRBV9 and TRBJ2-3; D gene unclear. CDR3 length: 13 amino acids. Germline V gene lookup returns CDR1 SGDLS and CDR2 YYNGEE. V lost 3 bases and J lost 6, with 11 bases in between. Written as DNA, the CDR3 is TGTGCCAGCAGCGCAGCCTCGGGTGATACGCAGTATTTT. Amino acid sequence: CASSAASGDTQYF.

The chain combines TRBV19 with TRBJ1-5; no reliable D call. Per the germline V gene, CDR1 is LNHDA and CDR2 is SQIVND (reference sequence). Trimming shortened V by 3 bases and J by 5 bases, and 20 bases separated the two germline ends. The CDR3 consists of 17 residues. The DNA for the CDR3 is TGTGCCAGTAGTATTCCGAGAGCGAGTCTCCGCGATCAGCCCCAGCATTTT. Translation: CASSIPRASLRDQPQHF.

The V gene is TRBV5-1, the J gene TRBJ1-5; 7 bases are a match to TRBD1. Trimming cost V 0 bases and J 6 bases; bases outside gene matches: 3. The germline V gene encodes CDR1 SGHRS and CDR2 YFSETQ. CDR3 size: 14 residues. CDR3 protein: CASSLASGGQPQHF. In DNA, the CDR3 is TGCGCCAGCAGCTTGGCGTCAGGGGGTCAGCCCCAGCATTTT.

The chain is built from TRBV9 and TRBJ1-4; D remains unclear. V gave up 3 bases and J gave up 4 bases, with 4 bases separating them. This CDR3 region has 12 residues. Germline values: CDR1 SGDLS, CDR2 YYNGEE. The CDR3 nucleotides are TGTGCCAGCAGCGCCTTTAATGAAAAACTGTTTTTT. This sequence encodes CASSAFNEKLFF.

This clone was observed a few times. The rearrangement joins TRBV3-1 (or the pseudogene TRBV3-2) to TRBJ1-2; the match to TRBD1 covers 9 bases. Germline trimming cut 2 bases from V and 0 bases from J; bases unmatched to any gene: 10. The CDR3 runs to 18 residues. CDR1 LGHDT and CDR2 YNNKEL come from the germline V gene (reference sequence). This CDR3 reads CASSQRRDRVWANYGYTF. DNA of the CDR3: TGTGCCAGCAGCCAACGGCGGGACAGGGTTTGGGCTAACTATGGCTACACCTTC.

This rearrangement joins TRBV5-1 to TRBJ1-5, with 8 bases aligning to TRBD1. The CDR3 covers 16 residues. V shed 0 bases, J shed 8 bases, and the junction held 10 bases outside the gene matches. The germline V gene has CDR1 SGHRS and CDR2 YFSETQ. DNA for the CDR3: TGCGCCAGCAGCTTGGGAGTGGGCAGGGGGCAGGAGCCCCAGCATTTT. Translating gives CASSLGVGRGQEPQHF.

V usage is TRBV13 and J usage is TRBJ2-2, with a possible D match to TRBD1 (5 bases). Trimming removed 5 bases at V and 1 base at J, with 8 bases between. CDR1 is PRHDT, CDR2 FYEKMQ, per germline (reference sequence). The CDR3 totals 14 residues. DNA of the CDR3: TGTGCCAGCAGCCCAAGGGGGAACACCGGGGAGCTGTTTTTT. This sequence encodes CASSPRGNTGELFF.

The chain uses TRBV5-4 and TRBJ2-3; D gene uncertain. The CDR3 is 12 residues long. CDR1 is SGHNT, CDR2 YYREEE, per germline (reference sequence). Trimming cost V 4 bases and J 6 bases, with 9 bases left between them. CDR3 DNA sequence: TGTGCCAGCAGCCGAGGAGTCGATACGCAGTATTTT. It codes for CASSRGVDTQYF.

The rearrangement links TRBV7-2 to TRBJ1-6; weak D call: TRBD1 (6 bases). Germline V lookup: CDR1 SGHTA, CDR2 FQGNSA. The CDR3 has 14 residues. Trimming left V 2 bases short and J 7 bases short, with 9 bases between. DNA of the CDR3: TGTGCCAGCAGCTTAAGGGGGGGAAATTCACCCCTCCACTTT. Amino acid sequence: CASSLRGGNSPLHF. The full variable domain, its missing parts supplied by reference TRBV7-2 and TRBJ1-6, is GAGVSQSPSNKVTEKGKDVELRCDPISGHTALYWYRQSLGQGLEFLIYFQGNSAPDKSGLPSDRFSAERTGGSVSTLTIQRTQQEDSAVYLCASSLRGGNSPLHFGNGTRLTVT.

The chain couples TRBV24-1 to TRBJ2-5, with TRBD2 matching over 13 bases. From germline, CDR1 is KGHDR and CDR2 SFDVKD. This CDR3 spans 13 amino acids. The V and J ends lost 10 bases and 4 bases, in that order; junction bases with no gene match: 2. For the CDR3, the DNA is TGTGCCACAGGACTAGCGGGAGTAGAGACCCAGTACTTC. It translates to CATGLAGVETQYF.

As to this clone: Other nucleotide sequences in the sample specify the same CDR3. CDR3 loop: CASSLDSNTEAFF. The CDR3 DNA sequence: TGTGCCAGCAGCTTGGATTCTAACACTGAAGCTTTCTTT. The V and J genes are TRBV7-9 and TRBJ1-1; D ambiguous. In germline, CDR1 is SEHNR, CDR2 FQNEAQ (reference sequence). The CDR3 runs to 13 residues. Trimming stripped 3 bases from V and 2 bases from J, with 7 bases between.

The chain recombines TRBV7-8 with TRBJ1-3, with D unclear. V was cut by 0 bases and J by 2 bases, with 5 bases left in between. The germline V gene encodes CDR1 SGHVS and CDR2 FQNEAQ. CDR3 length: 14 amino acids. The CDR3 spells CASSLAGPGNTIYF. CDR3 in DNA: TGTGCCAGCAGCTTAGCAGGGCCTGGAAACACCATATATTTT.

This sequence joins TRBV6-5 and TRBJ2-2, with 9 bases that match TRBD2. This CDR3 is built from 16 residues. Germline V gene data show CDR1 as MNHEY and CDR2 as SVGAGI. The ends lost 4 bases at V and 5 bases at J; junction bases unmatched: 8. The chain's CDR3 is CASSSVSGGRTGELFF. The CDR3 nucleotides are TGTGCCAGCAGTTCCGTGAGCGGGGGGAGGACCGGGGAGCTGTTTTTT.

This clone was seen more than once but under ten times. The V gene is TRBV6-1, the J gene TRBJ1-2; D is unresolved. Trimming cost V 0 bases and J 2 bases, with 10 bases left between them. The CDR3 runs 15 residues. Per germline, CDR1 MNHNS and CDR2 SASEGT. CDR3 sequence: CASSEANLRNYGYTF. DNA of the CDR3: TGTGCCAGCAGTGAAGCGAACCTACGGAACTATGGCTACACCTTC.

The chain has TRBV5-1 and TRBJ2-5, with TRBD1 identical over 10 bases. From germline, CDR1 is SGHRS and CDR2 YFSETQ. The CDR3 runs 16 residues. V lost 4 bases to trimming and J lost 2 bases; unmatched junction nucleotides: 8. In DNA form, the CDR3 reads TGCGCCAGCAGCCCAGGACAGGGGGTGGGTCAAGAGACCCAGTACTTC. It codes for CASSPGQGVGQETQYF.

CDR3 DNA: TGTGCCAGCAGTTTATTGGGGTACGAAAAACTGTTTTTT. Translating gives CASSLLGYEKLFF. The chain is built from TRBV28 and TRBJ1-4; D gene ambiguous. The V gene's germline CDR1 is MDHEN and CDR2 SYDVKM. The CDR3 is 13 residues long. V lost 1 base and J 8 bases, leaving 8 bases between the germline ends.

The CDR3 DNA follows: TGTGCCAGCAGCGTGCGGGCTTCGAACACCGGGGAGCTGTTTTTT. Protein: CASSVRASNTGELFF. The rearrangement uses TRBV9 and TRBJ2-2, with D possibly matching TRBD2 (5 bases). Per germline, CDR1 SGDLS and CDR2 YYNGEE. Trimming removed 2 bases from V and 0 bases from J, with 8 bases in between. This CDR3 is 15 amino acids long.

The V call is TRBV7-9, the J call TRBJ2-1; 8 bases are a match to TRBD2. The CDR3 spans 15 residues. V shed 0 bases and J 8 bases; nucleotides not matched to a gene: 6. The germline V gene encodes CDR1 SEHNR and CDR2 FQNEAQ (reference sequence). Here the CDR3 reads CASSLAQGLGDEQFF. The CDR3 DNA reads TGTGCCAGCAGCTTAGCGCAGGGACTAGGGGATGAGCAGTTCTTC.

The CDR3 DNA reads as TGTGCCAGCAGCCTCGGACAGGGGCAGTTATACGAGCAGTACGTC. This codes for CASSLGQGQLYEQYV. The chain combines TRBV28 with TRBJ2-7; TRBD1 aligns across 9 bases. Trimming cost V 6 bases and J 4 bases; bases outside gene matches: 10. CDR1 MDHEN and CDR2 SYDVKM come from the germline V gene. The CDR3 contains 15 residues.

The V call is TRBV10-3, the J call TRBJ2-7; TRBD1 is a possible D gene (8 bases). The V gene's germline CDR1 is ENHRY and CDR2 SYGVKD. Trimming took off 4 bases at V and 0 bases at J, with 22 bases between the two ends. The CDR3 is 18 amino acids. This CDR3 reads CAISAGGFRREGSYEQYV. As DNA, the CDR3 is TGTGCCATCAGTGCAGGGGGCTTTAGGAGGGAGGGCTCCTACGAGCAGTACGTC.